One sample yielded the 9 T cell receptor beta chains listed below, sequenced in a study of T cells after yellow fever vaccination. Each CDR3 protein gets one entry after TCRdb re-called the 5' RACE reads with MiXCR. The sample lists roughly 63,000 distinct CDR3 sequences, around 7.4% occurring once. Sequences were derived from CD8+ T cells sorted from PBMCs, sampled 15 days after the yellow fever booster vaccination. The receptors derive from a man aged 30 to 39 who received the YFV17D yellow fever vaccine.

This clonotype has a count of ten or more. CDR3 in amino acids: CASMGGQYYEQYF. As DNA, the CDR3 is TGTGCCAGCATGGGGGGACAGTACTACGAGCAGTACTTC. The chain links TRBV28 to TRBJ2-7, with TRBD1 as a possible D gene (7 bases). V was trimmed by 7 bases and J by 3 bases, leaving 13 bases between them. Germline V lookup: CDR1 MDHEN, CDR2 SYDVKM. This CDR3 contains 13 residues.

This clonotype was found many times. The chain uses TRBV29-1 and TRBJ1-1, with D possibly TRBD1 on 5 matching bases. This CDR3 spans 12 amino acids. From germline, CDR1 is SQVTM and CDR2 ANQGSEA. V was clipped by 7 bases and J by 4 bases, with 13 bases between them. The DNA for the CDR3 is TGCAGCGCTTCGGATGGGGCCACTGAAGCTTTCTTT. This gives the protein CSASDGATEAFF.

This chain uses TRBV6-2 or TRBV6-3 with TRBJ2-2; 9 nucleotides match TRBD2. This CDR3 spans 18 amino acids. V was clipped by 10 bases and J by 0 bases; unmatched bases: 15. Germline values: CDR1 MNHEY, CDR2 SVGEGT. CDR3 in amino acids: CATRELAGLGANTGELFF. The CDR3 DNA is TGTGCCACCAGAGAACTAGCGGGTCTCGGCGCGAACACCGGGGAGCTGTTTTTT.

In its sample, this clonotype was seen many times. The chain employs TRBV4-3 and TRBJ1-2; 9 bases align to TRBD1. The germline gives CDR1 LGHNA, CDR2 YSLEER. The CDR3 loop spans 16 amino acids. The J segment lost 3 bases and the V segment lost 0 bases, leaving 5 bases of the junction unmatched. The CDR3 nucleotides read TGCGCCAGCAGCCAAGACACCGGGACAGGGTACTATGGCTACACCTTC. Protein product: CASSQDTGTGYYGYTF.

This clonotype was detected ten times or more. CDR3 protein: CASSPYVSGTTDTQYF. Written as DNA, the CDR3 is TGTGCCAGCAGTCCTTATGTTAGCGGGACCACAGATACGCAGTATTTT. The V gene is TRBV7-8, the J gene TRBJ2-3; 8 positions match TRBD2. V trimming: 6 bases; J trimming: 2 bases; junction bases outside the gene matches: 10. CDR1 SGHVS and CDR2 FQNEAQ come from the germline V gene. The CDR3 has 16 amino acids.

The sample holds many counts of this clonotype. The rearrangement joins TRBV4-2 to TRBJ2-2, with 7 bases that match TRBD2. V shed 8 bases, J shed 0 bases, and the junction held 12 bases outside the gene matches. This CDR3 comprises 17 residues. Per germline, CDR1 LGHNA and CDR2 YNFKEQ. CDR3 region: CASGLGTGVANTGELFF. CDR3 DNA sequence: TGTGCCAGCGGACTAGGTACTGGGGTGGCGAACACCGGGGAGCTGTTTTTT.

About this clonotype itself: A much larger clone is a single base away; this may be a read error. This chain links TRBV12-3 or TRBV12-4 with TRBJ2-7; 7 nucleotides line up with TRBD1. The V segment lost 5 bases and the J segment 3 bases; nucleotides outside the gene matches: 13. The CDR3 length is 16 residues. As DNA, the CDR3 is TGTGCCAGCAGTGGGGAACAGGGGAAAAGGCTCTACGAGCAGTACTTC. Amino acids: CASSGEQGKRLYEQYF.

This clonotype was recorded many times. The CDR3 bases are TGTGCCAGCAGCATCGGGACTAGCGGAGCGGACGAGCAGTTCTTC. It encodes CASSIGTSGADEQFF. The chain recombines TRBV7-8 with TRBJ2-1, with 11 nucleotides matching TRBD2. V shed 5 bases, J shed 10 bases, and the junction held 10 bases outside the gene matches. The CDR3 runs 15 residues. The germline V gene has CDR1 SGHVS and CDR2 FQNEAQ.

In this sample, this clonotype turned up many times. The chain has TRBV7-8 and TRBJ1-2; no clear D gene. The CDR3 has 14 residues. Germline V CDR1 and CDR2: SGHVS, FQNEAQ. The V gene lost 4 bases and the J gene lost 3 bases, with 12 bases spanning the gap. The CDR3 here is CASSSTTAYYGYTF. The CDR3 DNA reads TGTGCCAGCAGCTCGACCACAGCTTACTATGGCTACACCTTC.